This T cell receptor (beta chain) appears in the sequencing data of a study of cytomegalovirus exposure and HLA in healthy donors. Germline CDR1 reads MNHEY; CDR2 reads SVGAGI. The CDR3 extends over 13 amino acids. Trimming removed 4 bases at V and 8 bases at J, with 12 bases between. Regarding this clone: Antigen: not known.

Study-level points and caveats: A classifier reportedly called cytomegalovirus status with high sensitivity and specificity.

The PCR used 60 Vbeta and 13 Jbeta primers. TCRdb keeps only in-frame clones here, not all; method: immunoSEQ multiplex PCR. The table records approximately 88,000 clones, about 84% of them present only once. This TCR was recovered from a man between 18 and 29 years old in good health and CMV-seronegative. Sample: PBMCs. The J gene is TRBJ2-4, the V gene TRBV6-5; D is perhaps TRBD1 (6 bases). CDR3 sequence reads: CASSSRTEDIQYF. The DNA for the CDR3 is TGTGCCAGCAGTTCCCGGACAGAGGACATTCAGTACTTC.